The next 26 T cell receptor beta chains were all read from a single sample in a study of T cells in women clearing cervical HPV infection (dated by TCRdb to the late 2010s). The library was prepared using the immunoSEQ multiplex PCR assay. Not all clones reach the TCRdb copy of this immuneACCESS table, which keeps in-frame sequences only. Checked studies attribute under half of the gap to unresolved V genes and leave the rest unexplained. The table for this sample records around 15,000 clones. 9.5% to 12% of the sample belongs to the ten largest clones. The sample consisted of blood buffy coat. These TCRs come from a woman between 18 and 70 years old with a cervical HPV16 infection that either progressed to CIN3+ or cleared (not recorded which).

Details on this clone: From the germline J gene comes the end of the CDR3, since the read stops 3 residues before it. This chain links TRBV2 with TRBJ2-7; 10 nucleotides agree with TRBD1. This CDR3 contains 14 residues. Germline CDR1 SNHLY, CDR2 FYNNEI. J was trimmed by 5 bases and V by 6 bases; bases with no gene match: 7. The sequenced CDR3 bases are TGTGCCAGCAGCCGGGACAGGGGCCTCAACGAG. Its translation: CASSRDRGLNE. The full CDR3 reads CASSRDRGLNEQYF.

Concerning this clone itself: The CDR3 extends 3 residues past the end of the read, so its final part is completed from the germline J gene. This sequence joins TRBV29-1 and TRBJ2-3, with 9 bases identical to TRBD1. CDR1 and CDR2 from the germline V gene are SQVTM and ANQGSEA. The V segment lost 4 bases and the J segment 6 bases; nucleotides outside the gene matches: 8. This CDR3 is built from 14 residues. CDR3 sequence reads: CSVARGQGKDTQYF. The DNA read from the CDR3 is TGCAGCGTTGCCCGGGGACAGGGAAAGGATACG.

Remarks on this clone: The read gets to within 3 residues of the CDR3 end, and the germline J gene fills in the rest. The chain is built from TRBV5-5 and TRBJ2-3; either TRBD1 or TRBD2 may supply D (5 bases each). CDR1 and CDR2 from the germline V gene are SGHKS and YYEKEE (reference sequence). Trimming left V 4 bases short and J 6 bases short, with 9 bases between. This CDR3 contains 12 residues. CDR3 DNA, as far as it was read: TGTGCCAGCAGCCGAGAGGGGGATACG. Translated, it gives CASSREGDT. The full-length CDR3 reads as CASSREGDTQYF.

Of note for this clone: Read coverage stops 3 residues before the CDR3 terminus; the germline J gene supplies the remainder. The rearrangement uses TRBV14 and TRBJ1-6; D remains unclear. Germline V gene data show CDR1 as SGHDN and CDR2 as FVKESK. This CDR3 is 14 amino acids long. V dropped 4 bases and J dropped 7 bases, with 11 bases sitting between them. The CDR3 DNA, read in part, is TGTGCCAGCAGCCCTAATATAGGGAATTCACCC. Protein product: CASSPNIGNSP. The CDR3 reads in full as CASSPNIGNSPLHF.

Note on this clone: The read terminates 3 residues ahead of where the CDR3 ends, so the germline J gene completes it. V gene TRBV12-3 or TRBV12-4 combines with J gene TRBJ1-3, with no clear D. The CDR3 covers 16 residues. V was shortened by 5 bases and J by 4 bases, with 18 bases between the two germline ends. Incomplete CDR3 DNA: TGTGCCAGCAGTCCCCGGAGTCCCGCGGGGGGAAACACC. Protein sequence: CASSPRSPAGGNT. The entire CDR3 protein reads CASSPRSPAGGNTIYF.

A remark on this clone: Coverage ceases 3 residues before the CDR3 finishes, and the germline J gene fills in the end. The chain couples TRBV7-9 to TRBJ2-5, with D perhaps matching TRBD1 (7 bases). This CDR3 comprises 15 residues. V was trimmed by 8 bases and J by 1 base, leaving 17 bases between them. Germline assignment: CDR1 SEHNR and CDR2 FQNEAQ (reference sequence). The DNA read from the CDR3 is TGTGCCAGCTTCGCGACAGGGACTTTCCAAGAGACC. The encoded protein is CASFATGTFQET. The full CDR3 reads CASFATGTFQETQYF.

Notes on this clone: The sequence runs out 3 residues before the end of the CDR3; the remainder is reconstructed from the germline J gene. The chain recombines TRBV5-3 with TRBJ1-6, with D possibly being TRBD1 (5 bases). TRBV5-3 is known as an ORF, though its function is uncertain. Trimming took off 2 bases at V and 7 bases at J, with 16 bases between the two ends. The CDR3 is 16 amino acids. The DNA read from the CDR3 is TGTGCCAGAAGCTTCATCTCGACAGTCCCCAATTCACCC. As protein: CARSFISTVPNSP. The entire CDR3 reads CARSFISTVPNSPLHF.

With regard to this clone: The sequence runs out 3 residues before the end of the CDR3; the remainder is reconstructed from the germline J gene. This rearrangement joins TRBV7-8 to TRBJ1-2; D may be TRBD1 (5 bases). The CDR3 loop spans 12 amino acids. Germline CDR1 reads SGHVS; CDR2 reads FQNEAQ. Trimming shortened V by 2 bases and J by 6 bases, and 7 bases separated the two germline ends. The sequenced part of the CDR3 DNA is TGTGCCAGCAGCTTAAGGGGCGATGGC. Its translation: CASSLRGDG. The full CDR3 is CASSLRGDGYTF.

As to this clone: With the read ending 3 residues before the CDR3 end, the germline J gene is used to fill in that end. This chain links TRBV7-8 with TRBJ1-6; TRBD1 might be the D (6 bases). Between the trimmed V and J ends, which lost 5 bases and 4 bases, there was a span of 12 bases. There are 15 residues in the CDR3. In germline, CDR1 is SGHVS, CDR2 FQNEAQ. CDR3 bases read: TGTGCCAGCAGCCCGGACAGCCGGTATAATTCACCC. Its protein product is CASSPDSRYNSP. The whole CDR3 sequence reads CASSPDSRYNSPLHF.

A word on this clone: One end of the junction varies from germline; a read error may be responsible. The read halts 3 residues ahead of the CDR3 end, with the missing end drawn from the germline J gene. This chain connects TRBV5-1 to TRBJ2-2; TRBD1 matches at 7 bases. Looked up from germline, CDR1 is SGHRS and CDR2 is YFSETQ. This CDR3 is built from 17 residues. The covered CDR3 bases are TGCGCCAGCACCTTGGCCCCAGGGACAGAGAGACATGGGGAG. Its translation is CASTLAPGTERHGE. The CDR3 in full is CASTLAPGTERHGELFF.

A word on this clone: Read coverage stops 3 residues before the CDR3 terminus; the germline J gene supplies the remainder. This chain links TRBV5-6 with TRBJ1-1; D is possibly TRBD1 (6 bases). Germline loops: CDR1 SGHDT, CDR2 YYEEEE. This CDR3 contains 11 residues. CDR3 bases read: TGTGCCAGCAGCTTTGACAGGGAA. This encodes CASSFDRE. The whole CDR3 sequence reads CASSFDREAFF.

A note on this clone: With the read ending 3 residues before the CDR3 end, the germline J gene is used to fill in that end. The chain recombines TRBV6-2 or TRBV6-3 with TRBJ2-7, with D perhaps matching TRBD1 (7 bases). Germline CDR1 and CDR2: MNHEY and SVGEGT. The V gene lost 4 bases and the J gene lost 2 bases, with 12 bases spanning the gap. The CDR3 spans 14 residues. The CDR3 DNA, read in part, is TGTGCCAGCAGTTGGCAGGGGGGCACCTACGAG. This codes for CASSWQGGTYE. The entire CDR3 protein is CASSWQGGTYEQYF.

On this clone: Read data end 3 residues before the CDR3 end; the end is taken from the germline J gene. This rearrangement joins TRBV28 to TRBJ1-1; D gene ambiguous. The V end was cut by 3 bases, the J end by 1 base, with 6 bases between. The germline V gene has CDR1 MDHEN and CDR2 SYDVKM. This CDR3 region has 13 residues. The part of the CDR3 DNA that was read is TGTGCCAGCAGTTTCGTCAGGAACACTGAA. The encoded protein is CASSFVRNTE. The entire CDR3 reads CASSFVRNTEAFF. The variable domain in full, completed from reference TRBV28 and TRBJ1-1, reads DVKVTQSSRYLVKRTGEKVFLECVQDMDHENMFWYRQDPGLGLRLIYFSYDVKMKEKGDIPEGYSVSREKKERFSLILESASTNQTSMYLCASSFVRNTEAFFGQGTRLTVV.

Regarding this clone: The read comes to an end 3 residues before the CDR3 does, leaving the germline J gene to fill in the end. The chain combines TRBV28 with TRBJ1-2; no clear D gene. CDR1 is MDHEN, CDR2 SYDVKM, per germline. The CDR3 has 10 amino acids. The CDR3 sequence is CASQSFSYTF. The covered CDR3 bases are TGTGCCAGCCAGTCATTTAGC.

To note about this clone: Sequencing ends 3 residues short of the CDR3 end; the germline J gene provides the rest. The chain uses TRBV20-1 and TRBJ1-3; a weak D match, TRBD1 (6 bases). CDR1 is DFQATT and CDR2 is SNEGSKA in the germline V gene (reference sequence). Between the trimmed V and J ends, which lost 5 bases and 0 bases, there was a span of 14 bases. The CDR3 contains 15 residues. CDR3 DNA (partial): TGCAGTGCTGAACGAATAGGGGGCTCTGGAAACACC. Translating gives CSAERIGGSGNT. The entire CDR3 reads CSAERIGGSGNTIYF.

To note about this clone: The read ends 3 residues before the CDR3 terminus; that terminus is restored from the germline J gene. The chain couples TRBV5-4 to TRBJ2-5, with D tentatively TRBD2 (5 bases). Germline V gene sequence: CDR1 SGHNT, CDR2 YYREEE (reference sequence). The CDR3 runs to 15 residues. V dropped 0 bases and J dropped 1 base, with 10 bases sitting between them. The CDR3 loop is CASSLGPGSQETQYF. The sequenced CDR3 bases are TGTGCCAGCAGCTTGGGTCCGGGGAGCCAAGAGACC.

Points on this clone: Sequencing ends 3 residues short of the CDR3 end; the germline J gene provides the rest. The chain recombines TRBV5-1 with TRBJ2-3, with 7 bases identical to TRBD1. The CDR3 spans 15 residues. In germline, CDR1 is SGHRS, CDR2 YFSETQ. Unmatched junction bases numbered 6, after V lost 3 bases and J lost 2 bases. The part of the CDR3 DNA that was read is TGCGCCAGCAGCTCCTCCGGACAGGACACAGATACG. Translation gives CASSSSGQDTDT. The complete CDR3 sequence is CASSSSGQDTDTQYF. Full variable domain (outside the CDR3, taken from reference TRBV5-1 and TRBJ2-3): KAGVTQTPRYLIKTRGQQVTLSCSPISGHRSVSWYQQTPGQGLQFLFEYFSETQRNKGNFPGRFSGRQFSNSRSEMNVSTLELGDSALYLCASSSSGQDTDTQYFGPGTRLTVL.

As to this clone: Sequencing ends 3 residues short of the CDR3 end; the germline J gene provides the rest. The chain links TRBV10-1 to TRBJ2-3; TRBD2 matches at 10 bases. J lost 5 bases, V lost 10 bases, and 15 bases had no gene match. Per germline, CDR1 WNHNN and CDR2 SYGVQD (reference sequence). The CDR3 is 16 residues long. CDR3 DNA, as far as it was read: TGCGCCACCCCTCTACCAAGCGGGGGGGCCGTAGATACG. Its translation is CATPLPSGGAVDT. The full-length CDR3 reads as CATPLPSGGAVDTQYF.

Points on this clone: The read terminates 3 residues ahead of where the CDR3 ends, so the germline J gene completes it. The genes are TRBV6-2 or TRBV6-3 and TRBJ2-5; D not certain. The CDR3 contains 13 residues. Trimming stripped 0 bases from V and 4 bases from J, with 6 bases between. Germline loops: CDR1 MNHEY, CDR2 SVGEGT. CDR3 in amino acids: CASSYSGRETQYF. Partial CDR3 DNA: TGTGCCAGCAGTTACTCGGGCAGAGAGACC.

Regarding this clone: The sequence runs out 3 residues before the end of the CDR3; the remainder is reconstructed from the germline J gene. The V call is TRBV5-4, the J call TRBJ2-5; D gene uncertain. CDR3 size: 15 residues. V dropped 0 bases and J dropped 0 bases, with 9 bases sitting between them. Germline loops: CDR1 SGHNT, CDR2 YYREEE (reference sequence). CDR3 DNA, as far as it was read: TGTGCCAGCAGCTTGGACCTAATGTACCAAGAGACC. Translation gives CASSLDLMYQET. The entire CDR3 protein reads CASSLDLMYQETQYF.

Regarding this clone: Coverage ceases 3 residues before the CDR3 finishes, and the germline J gene fills in the end. V gene TRBV28 combines with J gene TRBJ2-3; 8 positions match TRBD1. The CDR3 is 15 residues long. From germline, CDR1 is MDHEN and CDR2 SYDVKM. Germline trimming cut 8 bases from V and 6 bases from J; bases unmatched to any gene: 13. The DNA read from the CDR3 is TGTGCCAGCGAAAAACGGACAGGGAGAAGTGATACG. This encodes CASEKRTGRSDT. The full-length CDR3 reads as CASEKRTGRSDTQYF. The full variable domain, with the rest looked up from reference TRBV28 and TRBJ2-3, is DVKVTQSSRYLVKRTGEKVFLECVQDMDHENMFWYRQDPGLGLRLIYFSYDVKMKEKGDIPEGYSVSREKKERFSLILESASTNQTSMYLCASEKRTGRSDTQYFGPGTRLTVL.

CDR3 bases read: TGTGCCAGTAGTATAGGGCCGAATGAG. Translating gives CASSIGPNE. The CDR3, in full, reads CASSIGPNEQFF. V usage is TRBV19 and J usage is TRBJ2-1, with D hard to call. The CDR3 end is not reached by the read, which stops 3 residues before it; the germline J gene fills it in. V was clipped by 1 base and J by 7 bases, with 5 bases between them. The germline CDR1 and CDR2 sequences are LNHDA and SQIVND (reference sequence). This CDR3 is built from 12 residues.

About this clone: The read ends 3 residues before the CDR3 terminus; that terminus is restored from the germline J gene. This chain uses TRBV7-9 with TRBJ1-3, with 9 positions matching TRBD1. The junction had 7 bases not matched to a gene; V was cut back by 8 bases and J by 8 bases. CDR1 and CDR2 from the germline V gene are SEHNR and FQNEAQ (reference sequence). The CDR3 is made up of 13 amino acids. CDR3 region: CASSGQGVDTIYF. The CDR3 DNA, read in part, is TGTGCCAGCTCGGGACAGGGCGTAGACACC.

Points on this clone: The read terminates 3 residues ahead of where the CDR3 ends, so the germline J gene completes it. V and J are TRBV23-1 and TRBJ2-2; D ambiguous. TRBV23-1 is reported as an ORF; its role is uncertain. V was cut by 0 bases and J by 5 bases, with 7 bases left in between. CDR3 length: 14 residues. The CDR3 protein is CASSQSGRTGELFF. CDR3 DNA (partial): TGCGCCAGCAGTCAATCAGGCCGAACCGGGGAG.

Concerning this clone: The read terminates 3 residues before the CDR3 end, so the remaining end is supplied by the germline J gene. Distinct nucleotide sequences in the sample also encode this CDR3. The genes are TRBV2 and TRBJ1-5, with D possibly matching TRBD1 (5 bases). Trimming took 2 bases from V and 1 from J, leaving 12 bases between them. The CDR3 has 16 amino acids. Germline-derived CDR1 and CDR2 are SNHLY and FYNNEI. CDR3 region: CASSEQGGRSNQPQHF. The CDR3 DNA, read in part, is TGTGCCAGCAGTGAACAGGGTGGAAGGAGCAATCAGCCC.

This CDR3 is CASSLGQGGQPQHF. CDR3 DNA, as far as it was read: TGTGCCAGCAGCCTTGGACAGGGAGGACAGCCC. The rearrangement joins TRBV5-5 to TRBJ1-5, with TRBD1 matching over 8 bases. The read terminates 3 residues before the CDR3 end, so the remaining end is supplied by the germline J gene. Trimming cost V 4 bases and J 7 bases; bases outside gene matches: 7. Germline V lookup: CDR1 SGHKS, CDR2 YYEKEE (reference sequence). This CDR3 has 14 amino acids.